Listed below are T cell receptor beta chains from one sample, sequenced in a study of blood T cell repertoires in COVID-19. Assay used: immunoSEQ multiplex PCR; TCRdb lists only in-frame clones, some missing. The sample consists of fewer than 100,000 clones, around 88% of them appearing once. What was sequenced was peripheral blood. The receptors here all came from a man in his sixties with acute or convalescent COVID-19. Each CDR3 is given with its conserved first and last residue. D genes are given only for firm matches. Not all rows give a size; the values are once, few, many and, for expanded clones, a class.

CASSSDSGVWTGELFF	TGTGCCAGCAGTTCGGACAGCGGGGTTTGGACCGGGGAGCTGTTTTTT	-	TRBV27	TRBJ2-2	-
CAWTDNSNQPQHF	TGTGCCTGGACAGACAATAGCAATCAGCCCCAGCATTTT	-	TRBV30	TRBJ1-5	-
CASSQDLGARYTEAFF	TGTGCCAGCAGCCAAGATTTGGGGGCGCGGTACACTGAAGCTTTCTTT	-	TRBV14	TRBJ1-1	-
CASSRDRVSNTIYF	TGTGCCAGCAGCCGGGACAGGGTGTCAAACACCATATATTTT	-	TRBV7-2	TRBJ1-3	TRBD1
CSGRVGRTGELFF	TGCAGCGGCCGCGTGGGGCGCACCGGGGAGCTGTTTTTT	-	TRBV29-1	TRBJ2-2	-
CASSGPGLAGVTGELFF	TGCGCCAGCAGTGGACCGGGACTAGCGGGAGTTACCGGGGAGCTGTTTTTT	-	TRBV10-1	TRBJ2-2	TRBD2
CASSRKVGAISNQPQHF	TGTGCCAGTAGTCGAAAGGTAGGAGCGATTAGCAATCAGCCCCAGCATTTT	few	TRBV19	TRBJ1-5	-
CAWSVRDRAKNYGYTF	TGTGCCTGGAGTGTAAGGGACAGGGCGAAGAACTATGGCTACACCTTC	few	TRBV30	TRBJ1-2	TRBD1
CASSFGQSNQPQHF	TGTGCCAGTAGTTTCGGACAGAGCAATCAGCCCCAGCATTTT	-	TRBV19	TRBJ1-5	-
CASSLQGENTEAFF	TGTGCCAGCAGCTTACAGGGCGAGAACACTGAAGCTTTCTTT	-	TRBV7-9	TRBJ1-1	-
CASSPVPQGGYGYTF	TGCGCCAGCAGCCCGGTACCTCAGGGGGGCTATGGCTACACCTTC	once	TRBV5-1	TRBJ1-2	TRBD1
CSAQQGAGELFF	TGCAGCGCACAACAGGGGGCCGGGGAGCTGTTTTTT	-	TRBV29-1	TRBJ2-2	TRBD1
CASSLVAGGNMNTEAFF	TGTGCCAGCAGCTTGGTGGCAGGGGGGAACATGAACACTGAAGCTTTCTTT	-	TRBV5-6	TRBJ1-1	TRBD1
CASSPFERGYEQYF	TGTGCCAGCTCACCATTCGAACGGGGCTACGAGCAGTACTTC	-	TRBV18	TRBJ2-7	-
CAISNRDRANYGYTF	TGTGCCATCAGTAACCGGGACAGGGCCAACTATGGCTACACCTTC	-	TRBV10-3	TRBJ1-2	TRBD1
CASGDQDSHGYTF	TGTGCCAGCGGGGACCAGGACAGTCATGGCTACACCTTC	-	TRBV6-6	TRBJ1-2	-
CASEGLAGGYEQFF	TGTGCCAGTGAAGGACTAGCGGGGGGTTATGAGCAGTTCTTC	-	TRBV19	TRBJ2-1	TRBD2
CASSLAGAANVLTF	TGTGCCAGCAGCTTAGCAGGGGCGGCCAACGTCCTGACTTTC	-	TRBV7-9	TRBJ2-6	-
CASSLSGWTAPRTEAFF	TGCGCCAGCAGCTTGTCGGGGTGGACAGCGCCGCGTACTGAAGCTTTCTTT	-	TRBV5-1	TRBJ1-1	-
CASSATAGGINEQFF	TGTGCCAGCAGCGCGACAGCGGGGGGGATAAATGAGCAGTTCTTC	-	TRBV6-2/TRBV6-3	TRBJ2-1	TRBD2
CASSPTTSGISYEQYF	TGTGCCAGCAGTCCTACGACTAGCGGGATATCCTACGAGCAGTACTTC	-	TRBV6-6	TRBJ2-7	TRBD2
CASSLGTGWDGYTF	TGTGCCAGCAGTTTAGGGACAGGATGGGATGGCTACACCTTC	-	TRBV28	TRBJ1-2	TRBD1
CASTPNIRANEQFF	TGTGCCAGCACCCCAAATATCAGGGCCAATGAGCAGTTCTTC	-	TRBV6-2/TRBV6-3	TRBJ2-1	-
CASSYSVGASPGYTF	TGTGCCAGCAGTTACTCGGTGGGTGCTAGCCCTGGCTACACCTTC	-	TRBV6-5	TRBJ1-2	-
CASSTDPGQGNSPLHF	TGCGCCAGCAGCACAGACCCGGGACAGGGGAATTCACCCCTCCACTTT	-	TRBV5-1	TRBJ1-6	TRBD1
CASSPGNGYGYTF	TGTGCCAGCAGCCCAGGTAATGGCTATGGCTACACCTTC	-	TRBV12-3/TRBV12-4	TRBJ1-2	-
CASSQDGGKLFF	TGTGCCAGCAGCCAAGATGGCGGAAAACTGTTTTTT	-	TRBV4-2	TRBJ1-4	-
CASSTGGETQYF	TGTGCCAGCTCCACGGGAGGAGAGACCCAGTACTTC	-	TRBV18	TRBJ2-5	TRBD2
CASSQGGTNYGYTF	TGTGCCAGCAGCCAGGGAGGAACTAACTATGGCTACACCTTC	few	TRBV3-1/TRBV3-2	TRBJ1-2	-
CASSYTGAGNQPQHF	TGTGCCAGCAGCTACACAGGGGCCGGGAATCAGCCCCAGCATTTT	-	TRBV7-8	TRBJ1-5	TRBD1
CSVRQGEGYTF	TGCAGCGTCAGACAGGGTGAAGGCTACACCTTC	-	TRBV29-1	TRBJ1-2	TRBD1
CASSFGGAPYTEAFF	TGTGCCAGCAGCTTCGGGGGGGCGCCGTACACTGAAGCTTTCTTT	-	TRBV11-3	TRBJ1-1	-
CASSIQGWDEKLFF	TGCGCCAGCAGCATCCAGGGATGGGATGAAAAACTGTTTTTT	-	TRBV5-1	TRBJ1-4	-
CASSEASGQGFEQYF	TGTGCCAGCAGTGAAGCGAGCGGACAGGGATTCGAGCAGTACTTC	-	TRBV6-1	TRBJ2-7	TRBD1
CASTTGTGGIDTQYF	TGTGCCAGCACAACCGGGACAGGGGGTATAGATACGCAGTATTTT	few	TRBV5-4	TRBJ2-3	TRBD1
CASSQLAGEFYNEQFF	TGTGCCAGCTCACAATTAGCGGGAGAGTTCTACAATGAGCAGTTCTTC	-	TRBV18	TRBJ2-1	TRBD2
CASMLGTANTEAFF	TGTGCCAGCATGCTAGGGACAGCTAACACTGAAGCTTTCTTT	few	TRBV14	TRBJ1-1	TRBD1
CASSRGQGALEKLFF	TGTGCCAGCAGCCGAGGACAGGGGGCGCTTGAAAAACTGTTTTTT	few	TRBV6-5	TRBJ1-4	TRBD1
CASSSQGDRRYEQYF	TGTGCCAGCAGTTCCCAAGGGGACAGGCGGTACGAGCAGTACTTC	-	TRBV2	TRBJ2-7	TRBD1
CASSEAGTPSQPQHF	TGTGCCAGCAGCGAGGCCGGGACTCCTTCCCAGCCCCAGCATTTT	few	TRBV6-2/TRBV6-3	TRBJ1-5	-
CASSLPESYTF	TGTGCCAGCAGTTTACCGGAGAGTTACACCTTC	-	TRBV12-3/TRBV12-4	TRBJ1-2	-
CASSSGLYGYTF	TGTGCCAGCAGTTCGGGACTCTATGGCTACACCTTC	-	TRBV6-5	TRBJ1-2	-